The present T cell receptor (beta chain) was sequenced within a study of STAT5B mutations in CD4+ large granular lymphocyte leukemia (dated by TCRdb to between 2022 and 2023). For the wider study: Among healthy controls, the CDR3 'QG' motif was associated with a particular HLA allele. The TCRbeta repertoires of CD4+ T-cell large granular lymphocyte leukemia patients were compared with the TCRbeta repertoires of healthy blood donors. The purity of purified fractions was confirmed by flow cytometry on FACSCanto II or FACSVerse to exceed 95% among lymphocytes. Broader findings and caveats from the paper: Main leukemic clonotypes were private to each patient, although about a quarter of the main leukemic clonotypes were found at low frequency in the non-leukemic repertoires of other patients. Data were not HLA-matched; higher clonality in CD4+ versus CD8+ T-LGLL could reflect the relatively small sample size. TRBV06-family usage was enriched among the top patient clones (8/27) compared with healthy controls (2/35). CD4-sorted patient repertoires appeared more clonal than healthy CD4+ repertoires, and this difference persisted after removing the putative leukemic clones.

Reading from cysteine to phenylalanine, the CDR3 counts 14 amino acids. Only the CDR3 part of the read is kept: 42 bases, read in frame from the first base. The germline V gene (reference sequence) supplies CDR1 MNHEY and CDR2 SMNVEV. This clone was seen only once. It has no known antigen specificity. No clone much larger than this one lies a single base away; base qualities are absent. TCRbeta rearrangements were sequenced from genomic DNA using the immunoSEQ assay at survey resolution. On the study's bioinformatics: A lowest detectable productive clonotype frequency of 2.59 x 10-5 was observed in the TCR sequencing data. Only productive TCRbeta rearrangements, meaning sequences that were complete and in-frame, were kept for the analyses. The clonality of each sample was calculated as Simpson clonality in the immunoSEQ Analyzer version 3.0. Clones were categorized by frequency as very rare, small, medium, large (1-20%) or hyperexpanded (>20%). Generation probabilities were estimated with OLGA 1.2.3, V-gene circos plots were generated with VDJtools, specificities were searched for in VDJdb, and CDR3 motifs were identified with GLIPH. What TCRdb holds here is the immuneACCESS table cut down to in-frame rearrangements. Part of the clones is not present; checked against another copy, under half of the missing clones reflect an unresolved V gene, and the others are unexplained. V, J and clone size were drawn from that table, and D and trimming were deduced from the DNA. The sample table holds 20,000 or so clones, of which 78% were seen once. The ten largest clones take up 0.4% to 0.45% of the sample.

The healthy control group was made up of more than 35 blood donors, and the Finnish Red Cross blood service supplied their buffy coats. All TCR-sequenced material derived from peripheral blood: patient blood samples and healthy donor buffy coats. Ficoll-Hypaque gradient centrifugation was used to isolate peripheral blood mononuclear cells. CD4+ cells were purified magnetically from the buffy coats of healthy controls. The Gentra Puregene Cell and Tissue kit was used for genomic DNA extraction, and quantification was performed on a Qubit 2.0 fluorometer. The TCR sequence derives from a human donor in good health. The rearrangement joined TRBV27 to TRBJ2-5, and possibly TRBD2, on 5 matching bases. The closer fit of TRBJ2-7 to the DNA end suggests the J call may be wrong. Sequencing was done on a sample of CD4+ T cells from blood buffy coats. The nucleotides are TGTGCCAGCAGTCGGGGTCGGTTCTCCTACGAGCAGTACTTC. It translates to CASSRGRFSYEQYF.